This T cell receptor (beta chain) was sequenced in a study of Ad26.COV2.S vaccination and SARS-CoV-2 variants. About the study: Donor had been placed in the Ad26.COV2.S arm of the COV1001 trial. Intramuscular Ad26.COV2.S at 5x10^10 or 1x10^11 viral particles.

Documented treatment: around 19 received Ad26.COV2.S at low or high dose, single or two shots; roughly five received placebo; per-sample allocation not given. The samples were gathered on day 63 after the first injection of vaccine or placebo. TCRdb's copy holds only in-frame clones and misses some; the assay was immunoSEQ multiplex PCR. The sample yields over 400,000 clones, 92% seen once. Trimming cost V 0 bases and J 5 bases, with 14 bases left between them. Per germline, CDR1 LNHNV and CDR2 YYDKDF (reference sequence). There are 16 residues in the CDR3. V usage is TRBV15 and J usage is TRBJ1-5; D not resolved. Specimen: peripheral blood, collected in a trial of Ad26.COV2.S vaccine versus placebo. The sequence derives from a person aged 18 to 59 who received the Ad26.COV2.S COVID-19 vaccine or a placebo. Here the CDR3 reads CATSREAGKFDQPQHF. The CDR3 nucleotides read TGTGCCACCAGCAGAGAGGCAGGAAAGTTTGATCAGCCCCAGCATTTT.